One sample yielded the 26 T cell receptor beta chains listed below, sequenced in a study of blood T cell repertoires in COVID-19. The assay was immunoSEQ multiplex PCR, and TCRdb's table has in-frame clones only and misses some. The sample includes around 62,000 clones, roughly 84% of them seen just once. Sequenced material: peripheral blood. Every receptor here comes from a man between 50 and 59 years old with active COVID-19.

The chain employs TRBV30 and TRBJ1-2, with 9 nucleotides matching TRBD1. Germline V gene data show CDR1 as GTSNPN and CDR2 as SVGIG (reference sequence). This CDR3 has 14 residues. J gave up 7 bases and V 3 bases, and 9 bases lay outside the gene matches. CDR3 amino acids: CAWSLGTGNGGYTF. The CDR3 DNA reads TGTGCCTGGAGCCTAGGGACAGGGAATGGTGGCTACACCTTC. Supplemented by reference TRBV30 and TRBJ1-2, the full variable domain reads SQTIHQWPATLVQPVGSPLSLECTVEGTSNPNLYWYRQAAGRGLQLLFYSVGIGQISSEVPQNLSASRPQDRQFILSSKKLLLSDSGFYLCAWSLGTGNGGYTFGSGTRLTVV.

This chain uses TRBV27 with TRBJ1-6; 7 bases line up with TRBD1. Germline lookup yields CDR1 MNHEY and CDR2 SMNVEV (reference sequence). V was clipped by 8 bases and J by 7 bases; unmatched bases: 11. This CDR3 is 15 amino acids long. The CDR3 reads CASAQQGFTNSPLHF. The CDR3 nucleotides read TGTGCCAGCGCGCAACAGGGGTTTACGAATTCACCCCTCCACTTT.

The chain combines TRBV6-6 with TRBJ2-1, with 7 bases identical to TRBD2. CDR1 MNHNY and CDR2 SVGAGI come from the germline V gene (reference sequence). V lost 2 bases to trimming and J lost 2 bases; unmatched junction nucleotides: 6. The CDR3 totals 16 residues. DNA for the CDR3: TGTGCCAGCAGTTACGGGGCGGGAGTGACCTACAATGAGCAGTTCTTC. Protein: CASSYGAGVTYNEQFF.

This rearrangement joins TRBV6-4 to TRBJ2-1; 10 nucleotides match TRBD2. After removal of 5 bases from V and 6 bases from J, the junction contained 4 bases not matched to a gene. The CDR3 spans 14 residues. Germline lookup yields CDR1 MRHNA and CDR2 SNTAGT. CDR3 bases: TGTGCCAGCAGTAAAGCGGGAGGGCCCAATGAGCAGTTCTTC. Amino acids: CASSKAGGPNEQFF.

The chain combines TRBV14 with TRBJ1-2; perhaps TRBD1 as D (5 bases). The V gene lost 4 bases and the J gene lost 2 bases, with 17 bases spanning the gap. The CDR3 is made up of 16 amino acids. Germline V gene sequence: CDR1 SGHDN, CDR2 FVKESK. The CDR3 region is CASSLGFARGNYGYTF. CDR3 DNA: TGTGCCAGCAGCCTAGGATTCGCCCGGGGGAACTATGGCTACACCTTC.

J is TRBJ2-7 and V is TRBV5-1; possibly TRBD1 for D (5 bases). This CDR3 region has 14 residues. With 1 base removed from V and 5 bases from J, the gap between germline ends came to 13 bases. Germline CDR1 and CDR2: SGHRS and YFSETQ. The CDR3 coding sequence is TGCGCCAGCAGCTTGTCGTGGCAGGGCAACGAGCAGTACTTC. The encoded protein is CASSLSWQGNEQYF.

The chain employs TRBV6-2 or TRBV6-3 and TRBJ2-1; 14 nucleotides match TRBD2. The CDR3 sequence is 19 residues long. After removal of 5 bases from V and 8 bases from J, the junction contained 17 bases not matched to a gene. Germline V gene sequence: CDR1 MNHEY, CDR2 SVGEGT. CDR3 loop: CASSSPGTSGGKMGDEQFF. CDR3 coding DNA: TGTGCCAGCAGTAGTCCGGGGACTAGCGGGGGAAAAATGGGAGATGAGCAGTTCTTC.

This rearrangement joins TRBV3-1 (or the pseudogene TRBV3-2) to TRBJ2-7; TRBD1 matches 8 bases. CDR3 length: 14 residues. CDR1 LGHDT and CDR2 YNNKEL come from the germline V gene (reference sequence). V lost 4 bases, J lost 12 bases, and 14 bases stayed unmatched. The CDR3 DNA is TGTGCCAGCAGCCCCGACCAGGGGGCCGCGGGGCGGTACTTC. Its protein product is CASSPDQGAAGRYF.

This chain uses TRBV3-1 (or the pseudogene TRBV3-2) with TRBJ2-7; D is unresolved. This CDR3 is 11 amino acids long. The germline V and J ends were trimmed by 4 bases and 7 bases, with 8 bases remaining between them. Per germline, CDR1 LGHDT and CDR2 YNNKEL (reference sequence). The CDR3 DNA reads TGTGCCAGCAGCCTCGGCAGGGAGCAGTACTTC. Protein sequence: CASSLGREQYF.

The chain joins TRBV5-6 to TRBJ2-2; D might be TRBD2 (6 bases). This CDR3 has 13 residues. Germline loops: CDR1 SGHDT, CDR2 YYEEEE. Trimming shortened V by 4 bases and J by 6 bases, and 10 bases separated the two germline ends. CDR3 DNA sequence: TGTGCCAGCAGCCGTCCGGGGGCCGGGGAGCTGTTTTTT. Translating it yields CASSRPGAGELFF.

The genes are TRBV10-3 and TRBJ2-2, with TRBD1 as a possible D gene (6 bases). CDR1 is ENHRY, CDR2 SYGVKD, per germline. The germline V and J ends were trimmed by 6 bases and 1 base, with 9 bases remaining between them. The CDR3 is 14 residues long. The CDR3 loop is CAIRQGRNTGELFF. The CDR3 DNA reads TGTGCCATCAGGCAGGGGCGGAACACCGGGGAGCTGTTTTTT.

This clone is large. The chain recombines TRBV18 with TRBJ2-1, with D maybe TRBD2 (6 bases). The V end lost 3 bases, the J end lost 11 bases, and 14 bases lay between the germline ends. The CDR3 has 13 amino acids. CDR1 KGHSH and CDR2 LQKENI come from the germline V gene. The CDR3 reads CASSPLSGEQQFF. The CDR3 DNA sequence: TGTGCCAGCTCACCTCTTTCGGGAGAACAGCAGTTCTTC.

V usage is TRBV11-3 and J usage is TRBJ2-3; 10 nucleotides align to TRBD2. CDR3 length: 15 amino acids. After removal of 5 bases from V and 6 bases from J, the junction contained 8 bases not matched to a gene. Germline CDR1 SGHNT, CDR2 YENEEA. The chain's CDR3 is CASSGGTSAGDTQYF. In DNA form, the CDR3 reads TGTGCCAGCAGCGGAGGGACTAGCGCTGGGGATACGCAGTATTTT. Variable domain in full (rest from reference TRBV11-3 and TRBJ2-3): EAGVVQSPRYKIIEKKQPVAFWCNPISGHNTLYWYLQNLGQGPELLIRYENEEAVDDSQLPKDRFSAERLKGVDSTLKIQPAELGDSAVYLCASSGGTSAGDTQYFGPGTRLTVL.

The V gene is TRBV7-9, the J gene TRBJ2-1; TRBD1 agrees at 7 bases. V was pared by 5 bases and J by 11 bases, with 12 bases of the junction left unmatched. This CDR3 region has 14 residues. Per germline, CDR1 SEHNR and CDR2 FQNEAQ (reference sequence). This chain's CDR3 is CASSVRDSLRKQFF. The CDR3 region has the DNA TGTGCCAGCAGCGTCCGGGACAGTCTTCGGAAGCAGTTCTTC. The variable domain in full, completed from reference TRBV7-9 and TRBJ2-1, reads DTGVSQNPRHKITKRGQNVTFRCDPISEHNRLYWYRQTLGQGPEFLTYFQNEAQLEKSRLLSDRFSAERPKGSFSTLEIQRTEQGDSAMYLCASSVRDSLRKQFFGPGTRLTVL.

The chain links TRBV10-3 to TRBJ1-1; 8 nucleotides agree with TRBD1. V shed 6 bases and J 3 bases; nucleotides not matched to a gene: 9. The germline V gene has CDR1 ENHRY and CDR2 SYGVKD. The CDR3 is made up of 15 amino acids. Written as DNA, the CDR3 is TGTGCCATCAGGGGGGCGACAGGGGAGGACACTGAAGCTTTCTTT. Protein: CAIRGATGEDTEAFF.

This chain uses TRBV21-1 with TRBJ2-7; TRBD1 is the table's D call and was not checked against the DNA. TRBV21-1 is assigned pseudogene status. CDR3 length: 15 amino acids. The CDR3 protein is CASSSQQGSSYEQYF. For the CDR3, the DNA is TGTGCCAGCAGCTCACAACAGGGGAGCTCCTACGAGCAGTACTTC.

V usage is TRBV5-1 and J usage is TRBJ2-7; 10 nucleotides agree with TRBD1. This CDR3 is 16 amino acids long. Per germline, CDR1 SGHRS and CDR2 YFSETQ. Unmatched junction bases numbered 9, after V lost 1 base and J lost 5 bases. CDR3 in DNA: TGCGCCAGCAGCTTGACCACCGGGACAGGGGTTGACGAGCAGTACTTC. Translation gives CASSLTTGTGVDEQYF.

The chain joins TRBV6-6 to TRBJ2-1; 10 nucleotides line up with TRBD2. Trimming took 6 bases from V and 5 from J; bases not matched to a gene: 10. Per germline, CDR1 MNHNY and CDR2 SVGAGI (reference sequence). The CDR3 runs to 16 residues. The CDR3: CASSFIKRGGHNEQFF. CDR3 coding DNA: TGTGCCAGCAGCTTCATTAAGCGGGGGGGCCACAATGAGCAGTTCTTC.

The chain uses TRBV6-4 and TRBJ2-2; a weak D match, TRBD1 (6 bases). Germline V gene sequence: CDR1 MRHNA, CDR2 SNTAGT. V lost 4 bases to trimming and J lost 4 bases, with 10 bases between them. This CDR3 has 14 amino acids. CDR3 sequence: CASSGQGSTGELFF. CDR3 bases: TGTGCCAGCAGTGGTCAGGGGAGCACCGGGGAGCTGTTTTTT.

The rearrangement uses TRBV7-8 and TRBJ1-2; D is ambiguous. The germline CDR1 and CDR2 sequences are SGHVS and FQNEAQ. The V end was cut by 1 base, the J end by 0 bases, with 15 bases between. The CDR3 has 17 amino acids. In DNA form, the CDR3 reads TGTGCCAGCAGCTTAGGGGAGGACCTAAGGGCTAACTATGGCTACACCTTC. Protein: CASSLGEDLRANYGYTF.

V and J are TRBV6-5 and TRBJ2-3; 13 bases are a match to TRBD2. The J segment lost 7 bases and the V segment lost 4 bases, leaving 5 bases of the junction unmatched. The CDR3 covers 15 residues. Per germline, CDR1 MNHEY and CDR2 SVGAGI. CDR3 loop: CASSSPGLAGNTQYF. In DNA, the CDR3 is TGTGCCAGCAGTTCCCCGGGACTAGCGGGGAATACGCAGTATTTT.

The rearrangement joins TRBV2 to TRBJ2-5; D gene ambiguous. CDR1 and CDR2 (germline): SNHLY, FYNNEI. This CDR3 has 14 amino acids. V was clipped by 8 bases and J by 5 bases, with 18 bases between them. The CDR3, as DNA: TGTGCCAGCGGTTTGTCTAGAGACTTGGAGACCCAGTACTTC. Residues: CASGLSRDLETQYF.

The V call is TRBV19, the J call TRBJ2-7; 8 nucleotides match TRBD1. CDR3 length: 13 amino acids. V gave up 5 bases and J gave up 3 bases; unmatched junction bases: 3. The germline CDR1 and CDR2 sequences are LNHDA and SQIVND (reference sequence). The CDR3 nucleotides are TGTGCCAGTAGTCCCACAGGGGGCTACGAGCAGTACTTC. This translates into CASSPTGGYEQYF.

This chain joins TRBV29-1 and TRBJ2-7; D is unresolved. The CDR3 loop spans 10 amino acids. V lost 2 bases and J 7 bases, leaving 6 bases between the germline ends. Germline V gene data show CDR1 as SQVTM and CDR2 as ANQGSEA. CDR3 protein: CSVELGEQYF. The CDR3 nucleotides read TGCAGCGTTGAACTCGGGGAGCAGTACTTC.

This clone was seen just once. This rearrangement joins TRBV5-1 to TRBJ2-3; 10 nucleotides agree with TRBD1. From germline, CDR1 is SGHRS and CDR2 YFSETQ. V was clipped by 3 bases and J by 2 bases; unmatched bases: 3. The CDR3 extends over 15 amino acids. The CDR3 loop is CASSSDRGDTDTQYF. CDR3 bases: TGCGCCAGCAGCTCGGACAGGGGGGACACAGATACGCAGTATTTT.

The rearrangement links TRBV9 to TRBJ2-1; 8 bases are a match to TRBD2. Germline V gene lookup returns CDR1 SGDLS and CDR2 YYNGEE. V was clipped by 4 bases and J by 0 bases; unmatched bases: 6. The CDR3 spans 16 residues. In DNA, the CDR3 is TGTGCCAGCAGCCCACTAGCGGCGAGCTCCTACAATGAGCAGTTCTTC. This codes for CASSPLAASSYNEQFF.